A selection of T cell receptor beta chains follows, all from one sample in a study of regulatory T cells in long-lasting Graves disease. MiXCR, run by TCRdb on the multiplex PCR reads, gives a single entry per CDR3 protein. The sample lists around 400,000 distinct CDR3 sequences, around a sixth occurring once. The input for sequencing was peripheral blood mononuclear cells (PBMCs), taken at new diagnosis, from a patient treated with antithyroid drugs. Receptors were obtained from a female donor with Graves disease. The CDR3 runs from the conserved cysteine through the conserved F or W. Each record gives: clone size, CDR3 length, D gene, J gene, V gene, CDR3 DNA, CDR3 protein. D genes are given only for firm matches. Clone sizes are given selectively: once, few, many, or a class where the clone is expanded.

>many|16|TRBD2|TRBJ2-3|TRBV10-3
TGTGCCATCAGAGGGGGACTAGCGGGACCAAGAGATACGCAGTATTTT
CAIRGGLAGPRDTQYF
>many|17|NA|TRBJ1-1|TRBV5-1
TGCGCCAGCAGCTTGGCTGGGTCTGGACAGATGAACACTGAAGCTTTCTTT
CASSLAGSGQMNTEAFF
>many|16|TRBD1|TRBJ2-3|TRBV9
TGTGCCAGCAGCGCAATCGGACAGGAAAGCACAGATACGCAGTATTTT
CASSAIGQESTDTQYF
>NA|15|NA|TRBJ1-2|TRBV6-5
TGTGCCAGCAGTTACACCTATCTAGCTAACTATGGCTACACCTTC
CASSYTYLANYGYTF
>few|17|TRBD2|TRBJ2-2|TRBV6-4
TGTGCCAGCAGTGACTCTTGGGTGCGGGAGGCGACCGGGGAGCTGTTTTTT
CASSDSWVREATGELFF
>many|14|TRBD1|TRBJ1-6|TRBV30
TGTGCCTGGACCGTCGGACAGGGAGGTTCACCCCTCCACTTT
CAWTVGQGGSPLHF
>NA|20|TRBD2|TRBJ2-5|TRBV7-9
TGTGCCAGCAGCCCGACCCCGTTGCTTTCTAGCGGGAGGGACCAAGAGACCCAGTACTTC
CASSPTPLLSSGRDQETQYF
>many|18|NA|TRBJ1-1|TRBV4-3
TGCGCCAGCAGCGGGCACTCGATGGGACACACTAAGAACACTGAAGCTTTCTTT
CASSGHSMGHTKNTEAFF
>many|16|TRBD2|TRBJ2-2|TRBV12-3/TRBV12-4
TGTGCCAGCAGTTTAGGCCGGGGGGGAATCACCGGGGAGCTGTTTTTT
CASSLGRGGITGELFF
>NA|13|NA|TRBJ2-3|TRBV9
TGTGCCAGCAGCGTAGCTGGGACAGATACGCAGTATTTT
CASSVAGTDTQYF
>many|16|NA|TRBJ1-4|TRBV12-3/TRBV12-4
TGTGCCAGCAGCTTCGCGGACGGAGGAGCTAATGAAAAACTGTTTTTT
CASSFADGGANEKLFF
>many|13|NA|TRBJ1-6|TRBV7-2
TGTGCCAGCAGCTCCGGAGGGGGGTCACCCCTCCACTTT
CASSSGGGSPLHF
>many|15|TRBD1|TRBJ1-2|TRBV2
TGTGCCAGCAGTGGACAGGGGGCGCAAAAAGATGGCTACACCTTC
CASSGQGAQKDGYTF
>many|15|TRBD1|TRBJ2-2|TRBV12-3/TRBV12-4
TGTGCCAGCAATTACGGGACAGGGGGCACCGGGGAGCTGTTTTTT
CASNYGTGGTGELFF
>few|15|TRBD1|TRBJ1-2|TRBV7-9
TGTGCCAGCAGCTCCGGATACAGGGGAGGAGAAGGCTACACCTTC
CASSSGYRGGEGYTF
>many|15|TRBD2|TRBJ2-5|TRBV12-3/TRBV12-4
TGTGCCAGCAGGGGCGGGACTAGCCCTGGGGAGACCCAGTACTTC
CASRGGTSPGETQYF
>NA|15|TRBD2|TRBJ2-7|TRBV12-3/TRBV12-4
TGTGCCAGCAGTTTAGAGACTAGCGGGACCTACGAGCAGTACTTC
CASSLETSGTYEQYF
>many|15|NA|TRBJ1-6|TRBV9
TGTGCCAGCAGCGTTACGACAGGACTGGATTCACCCCTCCACTTT
CASSVTTGLDSPLHF
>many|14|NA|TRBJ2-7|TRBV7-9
TGTGCCAGCAGCTCCAGGACACGTTCCTACGAGCAGTACTTC
CASSSRTRSYEQYF
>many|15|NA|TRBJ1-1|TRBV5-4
TGTGCCAGCAGCTTGGTTAGCGGGGAGGGCACTGAAGCTTTCTTT
CASSLVSGEGTEAFF
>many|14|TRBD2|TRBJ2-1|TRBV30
TGTGCCTGGGGGCGGGAGATCAGTGTGAATGAGCAGTTCTTC
CAWGREISVNEQFF
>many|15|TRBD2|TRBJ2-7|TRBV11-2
TGTGCCAGCAGCTTAGGTCTAGCGGTTACCTACGAGCAGTACTTC
CASSLGLAVTYEQYF
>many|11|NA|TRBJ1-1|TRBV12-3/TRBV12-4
TGTGCCAGCGGAGCGAACACTGAAGCTTTCTTT
CASGANTEAFF
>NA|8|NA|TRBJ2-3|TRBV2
TGTGCCAGCAGTACGCAGTATTTT
CASSTQYF
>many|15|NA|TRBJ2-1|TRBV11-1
TGTGCCAGCAGCTTTTTAGAGGACCTTCTCAATGAGCAGTTCTTC
CASSFLEDLLNEQFF
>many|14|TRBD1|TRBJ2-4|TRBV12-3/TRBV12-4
TGTGCCAGCAGTAAACCCGACAGGGGAAACATTCAGTACTTC
CASSKPDRGNIQYF
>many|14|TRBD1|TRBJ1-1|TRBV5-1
TGCGCCAGCAGCACGGGACAGGGCATCACTGAAGCTTTCTTT
CASSTGQGITEAFF
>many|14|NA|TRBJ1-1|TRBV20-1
TGCAGTGCTAGAGGGTCGACTCAGAACACTGAAGCTTTCTTT
CSARGSTQNTEAFF
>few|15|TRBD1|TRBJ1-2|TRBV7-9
TGTGCCAGCAGCCAATCCGGGACAGGGGGCCATGGCTACACCTTC
CASSQSGTGGHGYTF
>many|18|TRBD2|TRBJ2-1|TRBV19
TGTGCCAGTAAGACTAGCGGGGGAACACCCCACTCCTACAATGAGCAGTTCTTC
CASKTSGGTPHSYNEQFF
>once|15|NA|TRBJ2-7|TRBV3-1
TGTGCCAGCAGCGTAGAGGGGAGCGGGTATGACGAGCAGTACTTC
CASSVEGSGYDEQYF
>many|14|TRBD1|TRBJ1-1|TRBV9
TGTGCCAGCAGCGCCGGTCAGGGGGCCGGTGAAGCTTTCTTT
CASSAGQGAGEAFF
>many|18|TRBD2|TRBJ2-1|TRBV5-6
TGTGCCAGCAGCTTGGCGGGAGGGATCCTAGCGGGGGCGGTTGAGCAGTTCTTC
CASSLAGGILAGAVEQFF
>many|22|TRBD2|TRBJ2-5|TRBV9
TGTGCCAGCAGCGTCTCAACGAAAATCCCCGGGACTAGCGCCCCACAGCAAGAGACCCAGTACTTC
CASSVSTKIPGTSAPQQETQYF
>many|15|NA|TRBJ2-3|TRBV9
TGTGCCAGCACCCATGATCAGGCCCCCGGAGATACGCAGTATTTT
CASTHDQAPGDTQYF
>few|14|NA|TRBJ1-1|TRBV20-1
TGCAGTGCTTCTCCCGGGGCCGGGAACACTGAAGCTTTCTTT
CSASPGAGNTEAFF
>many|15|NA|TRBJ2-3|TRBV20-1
TGCAGTGCTAGCGGGAACAGTATGCTCACAGATACGCAGTATTTT
CSASGNSMLTDTQYF
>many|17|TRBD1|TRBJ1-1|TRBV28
TGTGCCAGCAGTTCCCGGACAGGGGCTCGAGGTGAGACTGAAGCTTTCTTT
CASSSRTGARGETEAFF
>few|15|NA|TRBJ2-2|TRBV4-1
TGCGCCAGCAGCCAAGTGACCGGAGGTGGCGGGGAGCTGTTTTTT
CASSQVTGGGGELFF
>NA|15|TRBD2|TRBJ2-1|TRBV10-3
TGTGCCTCTGGGGCGGGAGGTTCTTCTGTGGGGGAGCAGTTCTTC
CASGAGGSSVGEQFF
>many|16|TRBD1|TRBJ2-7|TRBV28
TGTGCCAGTCTCACCCCCAAGGGGGACAGGGTCTACGAGCAGTACTTC
CASLTPKGDRVYEQYF
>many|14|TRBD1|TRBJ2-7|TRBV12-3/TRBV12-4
TGTGCCAGCAGCTCCCCCGACAGGGCCTACGAGCAGTACTTC
CASSSPDRAYEQYF
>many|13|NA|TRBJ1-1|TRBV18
TGTGCCAGCTCACCAGGGATTAACACTGAAGCTTTCTTT
CASSPGINTEAFF
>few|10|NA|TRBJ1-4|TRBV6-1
TGTGCCACGTTGGGTGAAAAACTGTTTTTT
CATLGEKLFF
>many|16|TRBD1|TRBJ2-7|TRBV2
TGTGCCAGCAGTGAGGGTGCCAGGGGGAGCACCTACGAGCAGTACTTC
CASSEGARGSTYEQYF
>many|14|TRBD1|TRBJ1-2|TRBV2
TGTGCCAGCAGGGGTGGACAGGGCTCGGGAGGCTACACCTTC
CASRGGQGSGGYTF
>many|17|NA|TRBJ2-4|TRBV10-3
TGTGCCATCAGTCCCGGGCTTATTGTTGAAGGAGAAAACATTCAGTACTTC
CAISPGLIVEGENIQYF
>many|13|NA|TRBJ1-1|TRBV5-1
TGCGCCAGCAGCTTTAGGCAGAACTTTGAAGCTTTCTTT
CASSFRQNFEAFF
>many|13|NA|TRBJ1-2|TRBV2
TGTGCCAGCAGTACCTCGTTAGGAAATGGCTACACCTTC
CASSTSLGNGYTF
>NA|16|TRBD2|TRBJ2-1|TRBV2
TGTGCCAGCAGTGAACCCGGGACTAGCCCTTTGGGTGAGCAGTTCTTC
CASSEPGTSPLGEQFF
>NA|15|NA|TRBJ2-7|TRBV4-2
TGTGCCAGCAGTCAAGGTCTTCTCACAACCTACGAGCAGTACTTC
CASSQGLLTTYEQYF
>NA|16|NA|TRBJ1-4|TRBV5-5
TGTGCCAGCAGCCGATCGGGGGACGCAACTAATGAAAAACTGTTTTTT
CASSRSGDATNEKLFF
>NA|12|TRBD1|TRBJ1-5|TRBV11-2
TGTGCCAGCGGATCAGGGGGCGGGCCCCAGCATTTT
CASGSGGGPQHF
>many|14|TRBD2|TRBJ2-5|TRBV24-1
TGTGCCACCAGTGACTGGACTAGCTGGGAGACCCAGTACTTC
CATSDWTSWETQYF
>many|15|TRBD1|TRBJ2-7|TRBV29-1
TGCAGCGTTGAAGAAATGACAGGGGAAGGATACGAGCAGTACTTC
CSVEEMTGEGYEQYF
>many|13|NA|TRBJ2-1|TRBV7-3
TGTGCCAGCAGCTTAGACAACTACAATGAGCAGTTCTTC
CASSLDNYNEQFF
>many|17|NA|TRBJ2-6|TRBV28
TGTGCCAGCAAGTCGGACAGTCTACCAAGTGGGGCCAACGTCCTGACTTTC
CASKSDSLPSGANVLTF
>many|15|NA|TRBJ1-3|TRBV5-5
TGTGCCAGCAGCTTGGCCCCGGAGAGGGGAAACACCATATATTTT
CASSLAPERGNTIYF